The TCR beta chain under discussion was sequenced for a study of blood T cell repertoires in COVID-19. About the study: The study counted Cohort 3 donors as recovered given two negative PCRs, clearance, or symptom resolution. The cDNA or gDNA used as material had been derived from T cells, B-cell-depleted T cells, or PBMCs.

Some clones are missing from TCRdb's copy, which holds only in-frame ones; the method was immunoSEQ multiplex PCR. The repertoire holds some 300,000 clones, more than 70% seen once, with around 2% in the top ten. Germline V gives CDR1 SGHVS, CDR2 FQNEAQ. Trimming at V came to 6 bases and at J to 4 bases, leaving 14 bases not matched to a gene. This CDR3 contains 17 residues. Sequenced input: PBMCs or T cells enriched from blood (not recorded which). This sequence was found in a woman aged 55 to 70 in a cohort exposed to, infected with or recovered from COVID-19 (not recorded which). V gene TRBV7-8 combines with J gene TRBJ1-2, with 10 bases identical to TRBD1. The CDR3 loop is CASSPGGSGTGAYGYTF. CDR3 bases: TGTGCCAGCAGTCCCGGGGGGTCGGGGACAGGGGCCTATGGCTACACCTTC.